This T cell receptor (beta chain) came from a study of beta chain features in type 1 diabetes. Study-wide points: Type 1 diabetes patients showed a moderate but significant shortening of TCRB CDR3s in all four CD4+ subsets.

CD4+ naive, central memory, regulatory and stem cell-like memory subsets were isolated by sorting on CD45RO/CCR7/CD25/CD127/CD95/CD27. The CDR3 has 15 amino acids. The V end lost 5 bases, the J end lost 5 bases, and 18 bases lay between the germline ends. Germline V gene lookup returns CDR1 LNHDA and CDR2 SQIVND (reference sequence). Reverse transcription of all isolated RNA meant that expressed TCRB transcripts were sequenced. The data were produced by immunoSEQ multiplex PCR, yet TCRdb's version contains in-frame clones alone and is incomplete. The sample has some 190,000 clones; about 7.8% are singletons. Turning to this clone: Its antigen remains unknown.

This receptor was obtained from a woman aged 35 to 49 with type 1 diabetes. Sequenced sample: central memory CD4+ T cells from blood. J is TRBJ2-5 and V is TRBV19, with D maybe TRBD2 (6 bases). CDR3 sequence: CASSRRRGDGETQYF. The CDR3 DNA follows: TGTGCCAGTAGTCGGCGGCGGGGAGACGGTGAGACCCAGTACTTC.